A single sample gave rise to the 7 T cell receptor beta chains below, sequenced in a study of cytomegalovirus exposure and HLA in healthy donors. The PCR was carried out with 60 Vbeta primers and 13 Jbeta primers. Some clones are missing from TCRdb's copy, which holds only in-frame ones; the method was immunoSEQ multiplex PCR. This repertoire shows around 130,000 clones, 70% to 85% found once; its top ten account for 2.7%. Sequencing input: PBMCs. These receptors originate from a boy under 10 years old in good health and CMV-seronegative.

The genes are TRBV6-5 and TRBJ1-2, with D unclear. The CDR3 is made up of 14 amino acids. Per the germline V gene, CDR1 is MNHEY and CDR2 is SVGAGI. V lost 0 bases, J lost 7 bases, and 12 bases lay in between. The CDR3 loop is CASSYSVTSSGYTF. The CDR3 DNA follows: TGTGCCAGCAGTTACTCGGTAACATCGTCTGGCTACACCTTC.

The J gene is TRBJ1-2, the V gene TRBV15, with a possible D match to TRBD1 (6 bases). The CDR3 runs 16 residues. CDR1 and CDR2 (germline): LNHNV, YYDKDF (reference sequence). Trimming took off 1 base at V and 6 bases at J, with 18 bases between the two ends. The CDR3 nucleotides read TGTGCCACCAGCAGAGGTGGCTGGGGGCCCGAAGATGGCTACACCTTC. The encoded protein is CATSRGGWGPEDGYTF.

The chain employs TRBV19 and TRBJ1-1; D gene unclear. The CDR3 loop spans 15 amino acids. CDR1 is LNHDA and CDR2 is SQIVND in the germline V gene (reference sequence). Deletions cut 6 bases from V and 0 bases from J, with 14 bases between. CDR3 region: CASRDITLMNTEAFF. The CDR3 DNA sequence: TGTGCCAGTAGAGACATCACTTTAATGAACACTGAAGCTTTCTTT. The full variable domain, completed using reference TRBV19 and TRBJ1-1, is DGGITQSPKYLFRKEGQNVTLSCEQNLNHDAMYWYRQDPGQGLRLIYYSQIVNDFQKGDIAEGYSVSREKKESFPLTVTSAQKNPTAFYLCASRDITLMNTEAFFGQGTRLTVV.

The J gene is TRBJ2-1, the V gene TRBV19; 10 nucleotides match TRBD2. Germline V lookup: CDR1 LNHDA, CDR2 SQIVND (reference sequence). Trimming cost V 3 bases and J 10 bases; bases outside gene matches: 12. CDR3 length equals 16 residues. CDR3 in DNA: TGTGCCAGTAGTATCCCCGGGGGGGGTAGCGGGAGGGAGCAGTTCTTC. Protein product: CASSIPGGGSGREQFF.

This clone was counted only a few times. This rearrangement joins TRBV6-6 to TRBJ2-5, with a possible D match to TRBD1 (5 bases). The V gene lost 10 bases and the J gene lost 1 base, with 10 bases spanning the gap. The CDR3 is made up of 12 amino acids. The germline V gene encodes CDR1 MNHNY and CDR2 SVGAGI (reference sequence). The CDR3 protein is CATSDSQETQYF. In DNA form, the CDR3 reads TGTGCCACTTCAGACAGCCAAGAGACCCAGTACTTC.

The chain joins TRBV7-3 to TRBJ1-2; no clear D gene. Germline CDR1 SGHTA, CDR2 FQGTGA. V lost 1 base, J lost 4 bases, and 13 bases lay in between. CDR3 size: 15 residues. CDR3 residues: CASSLMVRMPYGYTF. The CDR3 DNA reads TGTGCCAGCAGCTTAATGGTGCGGATGCCCTATGGCTACACCTTC.

Written as DNA, the CDR3 is TGTGCCAGCCGTGGAGGGACAGGCACAGATACGCAGTATTTT. It specifies CASRGGTGTDTQYF. The chain carries TRBV2 and TRBJ2-3; maybe TRBD1 (7 bases). CDR1 and CDR2 from the germline V gene are SNHLY and FYNNEI. CDR3 length: 14 amino acids. Deletions cut 8 bases from V and 1 base from J, with 13 bases between.